Each of the 10 T cell receptor beta chains below was sequenced from the same sample in a study of Ad26.COV2.S vaccination and SARS-CoV-2 variants. Stated treatment: about 20 received Ad26.COV2.S at low or high dose, single or two shots; roughly 5 received placebo; per-sample allocation not given. The study sampled participants on day 63 after the first vaccine or placebo injection. The data were produced by immunoSEQ multiplex PCR, yet TCRdb's version contains in-frame clones alone and is incomplete. The table includes about 320,000 clones, around 90% detected once. Source: peripheral blood, taken in a trial of Ad26.COV2.S vaccine versus placebo. The receptors stem from a person between 18 and 65 years old who received the Ad26.COV2.S COVID-19 vaccine or a placebo.

The chain uses TRBV29-1 and TRBJ2-1, with D unresolved. Trimming left V 7 bases short and J 9 bases short, with 13 bases between. Germline CDR1 SQVTM, CDR2 ANQGSEA. The CDR3 contains 11 residues. The CDR3 is CSGGPWPEQFF. CDR3 nucleotides: TGCAGCGGAGGCCCCTGGCCTGAGCAGTTCTTC.

V is TRBV11-2 and J is TRBJ2-3, with D perhaps TRBD2 (5 bases). The germline V gene encodes CDR1 SGHAT and CDR2 FQNNGV. V lost 4 bases, J lost 6 bases, and 14 bases lay in between. This CDR3 spans 14 amino acids. The CDR3 coding sequence is TGTGCCAGCAGCTCTACTAGTATTTCCGATACGCAGTATTTT. This gives the protein CASSSTSISDTQYF. The complete variable domain, with remaining parts taken from reference TRBV11-2 and TRBJ2-3, reads EAGVAQSPRYKIIEKRQSVAFWCNPISGHATLYWYQQILGQGPKLLIQFQNNGVVDDSQLPKDRFSAERLKGVDSTLKIQPAKLEDSAVYLCASSSTSISDTQYFGPGTRLTVL.

This chain links TRBV5-4 with TRBJ2-7, with 7 bases fitting TRBD2. Germline V CDR1 and CDR2: SGHNT, YYREEE (reference sequence). J gave up 4 bases and V 3 bases, and 4 bases lay outside the gene matches. This CDR3 region has 13 residues. This CDR3 is CASSWGGSYEQYV. For the CDR3, the DNA is TGTGCCAGCAGCTGGGGGGGGAGTTACGAGCAGTACGTC.

Only a few counts were recorded for this clone. The genes are TRBV6-2 or TRBV6-3 and TRBJ2-7; the D is unclear. The V end lost 5 bases, the J end lost 2 bases, and 16 bases lay between the germline ends. The CDR3 is 15 residues long. Germline V gene sequence: CDR1 MNHEY, CDR2 SVGEGT. The CDR3 spells CASSLSILPTYEQYV. The DNA for the CDR3 is TGTGCCAGCAGTCTGAGTATCCTACCTACCTACGAGCAGTACGTC.

The gene calls are TRBV6-6 and TRBJ2-7; no firm D call. CDR1 is MNHNY and CDR2 is SVGAGI in the germline V gene (reference sequence). Trimming left V 0 bases short and J 4 bases short, with 16 bases between. CDR3 length equals 16 residues. CDR3 amino acids: CASSYSSPISPYEQYV. The CDR3 DNA reads as TGTGCCAGCAGTTACTCGAGTCCTATATCCCCTTACGAGCAGTACGTC.

The chain has TRBV28 and TRBJ2-1; D is perhaps TRBD2 (6 bases). V was pared by 5 bases and J by 9 bases, with 20 bases between. CDR3 length: 15 amino acids. Germline V gene lookup returns CDR1 MDHEN and CDR2 SYDVKM. The CDR3 sequence: CASSAAWRDVGEQFF. DNA of the CDR3: TGTGCCAGCAGTGCGGCTTGGCGGGACGTCGGTGAGCAGTTCTTC.

The rearrangement links TRBV30 to TRBJ1-1, with D perhaps TRBD1 (5 bases). CDR1 GTSNPN and CDR2 SVGIG come from the germline V gene (reference sequence). V dropped 4 bases and J dropped 0 bases, with 9 bases sitting between them. The length of the CDR3 is 13 residues. DNA of the CDR3: TGTGCCTGGACGTGGACACTGAACACTGAAGCTTTCTTT. Translation gives CAWTWTLNTEAFF. The complete variable domain, with remaining parts taken from reference TRBV30 and TRBJ1-1, reads SQTIHQWPATLVQPVGSPLSLECTVEGTSNPNLYWYRQAAGRGLQLLFYSVGIGQISSEVPQNLSASRPQDRQFILSSKKLLLSDSGFYLCAWTWTLNTEAFFGQGTRLTVV.

The chain joins TRBV4-3 to TRBJ1-1, with D tentatively TRBD1 (5 bases). Germline lookup yields CDR1 LGHNA and CDR2 YSLEER. There are 17 residues in the CDR3. V lost 4 bases and J 7 bases, leaving 25 bases between the germline ends. This chain's CDR3 is CASSPSWARAESHEAFF. DNA for the CDR3: TGCGCCAGCAGCCCATCTTGGGCCAGGGCTGAATCCCATGAAGCTTTCTTT.

This clone was picked up one time. The genes are TRBV3-1 (or the pseudogene TRBV3-2) and TRBJ2-5; 8 bases match TRBD2. In germline, CDR1 is LGHDT, CDR2 YNNKEL (reference sequence). With V trimmed by 3 bases and J by 4 bases, 7 bases remained unmatched. The CDR3 sequence is 15 residues long. DNA of the CDR3: TGTGCCAGCAGCCAGGCGGGGGGCCCCCTAGAGACCCAGTACTTC. Protein sequence: CASSQAGGPLETQYF.

J is TRBJ2-3 and V is TRBV9; D not certain. The CDR3 has 16 amino acids. Trimming left V 4 bases short and J 3 bases short, with 18 bases between. CDR1 SGDLS and CDR2 YYNGEE come from the germline V gene. CDR3 DNA: TGTGCCAGCAGCACGTGGGAACAGCCCCTAACAGATACGCAGTATTTT. Translating it yields CASSTWEQPLTDTQYF. The complete variable domain, with remaining parts taken from reference TRBV9 and TRBJ2-3, reads DSGVTQTPKHLITATGQRVTLRCSPRSGDLSVYWYQQSLDQGLQFLIQYYNGEERAKGNILERFSAQQFPDLHSELNLSSLELGDSALYFCASSTWEQPLTDTQYFGPGTRLTVL.